These T cell receptor beta chains were read from a single sample in a study of cytomegalovirus exposure and HLA in healthy donors. Sequencing used immunoSEQ multiplex PCR; TCRdb keeps in-frame clones, though not all of them. The data show about 150,000 clones, 68% seen once. The sequencing sample was made of PBMCs. These receptors all come from a young man in good health and CMV-seropositive. Each CDR3 is given without its conserved first and last residue. Clone size, where shown, is once, few, many, or a class for clones that have expanded.

clone_size,j_call,v_call,cdr3_aa
-,TRBJ2-6,TRBV19,ASRGTGGVAGANVLT
few,TRBJ2-5,TRBV27,ASSSPLQETQY
-,TRBJ2-7,TRBV5-1,ASSFGTGGSYEQY
-,TRBJ1-2,TRBV29-1,SVEDPGQGGAWGGYT
-,TRBJ2-7,TRBV7-2,ASSRQTTGFYEQY
-,TRBJ1-5,TRBV29-1,SVEFGRGNQPQH
-,TRBJ2-7,TRBV10-2,ASTPGQRYEQY
-,TRBJ1-5,TRBV19,ASSQDRGPDQPQH
few,TRBJ1-2,TRBV5-4,ASSSGGAWGYT
-,TRBJ1-1,TRBV6-5,ASSLSGVDTEAF
-,TRBJ2-2,TRBV2,ASREGLPAGELF
-,TRBJ2-7,TRBV6-6,ASSSRRNHEQY
-,TRBJ2-7,TRBV4-2,ASSTLAGSGGSYEQY
-,TRBJ1-1,TRBV30,AWRGLDRASSTEAF
-,TRBJ2-2,TRBV5-1,ASTPIFRDTITGELF
-,TRBJ2-2,TRBV30,AWDARTSATNTGELF